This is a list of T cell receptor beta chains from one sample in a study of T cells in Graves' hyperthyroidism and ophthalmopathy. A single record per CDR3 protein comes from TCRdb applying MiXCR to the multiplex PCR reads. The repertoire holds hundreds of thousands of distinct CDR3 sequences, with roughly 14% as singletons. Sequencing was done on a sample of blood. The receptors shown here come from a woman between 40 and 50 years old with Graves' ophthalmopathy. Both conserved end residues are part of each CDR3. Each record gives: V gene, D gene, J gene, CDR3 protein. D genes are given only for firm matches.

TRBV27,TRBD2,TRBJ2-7,CASSLYSGAYEQYF
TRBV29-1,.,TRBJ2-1,CSVEELGPFRSDEQFF
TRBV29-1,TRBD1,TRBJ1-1,CSVIGTGGTEAFF
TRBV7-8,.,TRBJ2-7,CASSLQTDTYYEQYF
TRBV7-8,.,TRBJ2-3,CASSFLGTADTQYF
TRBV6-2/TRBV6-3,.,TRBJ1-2,CASRLRGPGVFYGYTF
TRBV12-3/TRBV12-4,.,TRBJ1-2,CASSFRNYGYTF
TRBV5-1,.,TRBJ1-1,CASSLGVDGYAEAFF
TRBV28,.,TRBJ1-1,CASTALYGAQGDAAFF
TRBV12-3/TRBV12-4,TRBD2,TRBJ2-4,CASKLGGDIQYF
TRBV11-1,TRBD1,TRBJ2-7,CASSTPGQGTPYEQYF
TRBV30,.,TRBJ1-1,CAWSPGRSETEAFF
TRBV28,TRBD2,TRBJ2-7,CASPRGEEQYF
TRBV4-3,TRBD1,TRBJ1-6,CASSQRDSSYNSPLHF
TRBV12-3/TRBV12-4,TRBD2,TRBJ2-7,CASRSGGGGEQYF
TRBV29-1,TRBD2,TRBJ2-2,CSVEQAGLGELFF
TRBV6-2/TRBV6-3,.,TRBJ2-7,CASSWPQQYF
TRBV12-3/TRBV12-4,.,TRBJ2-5,CASSLTGNPGTQYF
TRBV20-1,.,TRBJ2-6,CSARAGIGAASGANVLTF
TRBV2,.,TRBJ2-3,CASTREMSTDTQYF
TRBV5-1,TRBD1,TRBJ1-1,CASSLGQGAYTEAFF
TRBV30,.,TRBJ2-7,CACDRAQGSYEQYF
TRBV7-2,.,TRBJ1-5,CASSLVAAGVPPQHF
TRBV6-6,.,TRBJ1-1,CASTLTLNTEAFF
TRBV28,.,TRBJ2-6,CASSWDTSSGANVLTF
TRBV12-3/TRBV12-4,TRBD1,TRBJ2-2,CASSPPGQGTNTGELFF
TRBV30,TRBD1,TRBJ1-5,CAWREDRGRQPQHF
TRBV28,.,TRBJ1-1,CASRSKSPREAFF
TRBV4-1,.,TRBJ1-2,CASSLETWTDNYGYTF
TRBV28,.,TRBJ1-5,CASSSGLFGGNQPQHF
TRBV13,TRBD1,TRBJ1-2,CASRPDRDFYGYTF
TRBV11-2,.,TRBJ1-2,CASSFGSFGYGYTF
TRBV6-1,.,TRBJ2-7,CASNPRSGAYEQYF